These 24 T cell receptor beta chains came from one sample sequenced in a study of T cells in Graves' hyperthyroidism and ophthalmopathy. There were TCR beta CDR3 regions amplified from RNA transcripts. The TCR CDR3 was amplified in a first-round RT-PCR using the HTBI primer set. TCRdb re-called the multiplex PCR reads through MiXCR, storing one row per CDR3 protein. The repertoire holds 550,000 to 600,000 distinct CDR3 sequences, with about half as singletons. The specimen sequenced was peripheral blood or thyroid tissue (not recorded which). The receptors stem from an adult woman with Graves' disease, either hyperthyroidism or ophthalmopathy (not recorded which).

The chain recombines TRBV4-1 with TRBJ2-3; D is unresolved. CDR1 MGHRA and CDR2 YSYEKL come from the germline V gene. The CDR3 totals 14 residues. Trimming shortened V by 1 base and J by 2 bases, and 7 bases separated the two germline ends. The DNA of the CDR3 is TGCGCCAGCAGCCAAGCGCCCCACACAGATACGCAGTATTTT. Its protein is CASSQAPHTDTQYF.

This rearrangement joins TRBV12-3 or TRBV12-4 to TRBJ1-2; 12 bases map to TRBD1. Trimming removed 4 bases from V and 8 bases from J; junction bases left unmatched: 8. CDR3 length: 15 residues. The CDR3: CASSWPGQGARGYTF. In nucleotides, the CDR3 is TGTGCCAGCAGTTGGCCGGGACAGGGGGCGCGGGGCTACACCTTC.

The table lists this clonotype with a few counts. One base away lies a much larger clone, so this may be a sequencing read error. The chain uses TRBV20-1 and TRBJ2-5; tentatively, D is TRBD1 (6 bases). The germline CDR1 and CDR2 sequences are DFQATT and SNEGSKA (reference sequence). The length of the CDR3 is 14 residues. V was pared by 0 bases and J by 5 bases, with 13 bases between. Written as DNA, the CDR3 is TGCAGTGCTAGAGAACCGCTAGGACAGGAGACCCAGTACTTC. It specifies CSAREPLGQETQYF.

V usage is TRBV5-1 and J usage is TRBJ1-1; tentative D call: TRBD1 (5 bases). The CDR3 has 14 amino acids. Trimming shortened V by 0 bases and J by 4 bases, and 10 bases separated the two germline ends. Germline values: CDR1 SGHRS, CDR2 YFSETQ. This chain's CDR3 is CASSLGRAPTEAFF. The CDR3 DNA follows: TGCGCCAGCAGCTTGGGCAGGGCCCCCACTGAAGCTTTCTTT.

This clonotype was picked up many times. The V and J genes are TRBV29-1 and TRBJ1-2, with 9 bases matching TRBD1. The CDR3 has 15 residues. The V segment lost 2 bases and the J segment 8 bases; nucleotides outside the gene matches: 12. CDR1 is SQVTM, CDR2 ANQGSEA, per germline. CDR3 in DNA: TGCAGCGTTGAATCTACGACAGGGGGGTTTTTCGGCTACACCTTC. It codes for CSVESTTGGFFGYTF.

The gene calls are TRBV2 and TRBJ2-5; D call uncertain. The CDR3 is made up of 13 amino acids. Per the germline V gene, CDR1 is SNHLY and CDR2 is FYNNEI. V was cut by 7 bases and J by 2 bases, with 11 bases left in between. The CDR3 loop reads CASTLVGQETQYF. The CDR3 DNA is TGTGCCAGCACTTTGGTGGGTCAAGAGACCCAGTACTTC.

The rearrangement uses TRBV5-1 and TRBJ1-1; D is possibly TRBD1 (5 bases). The CDR3 sequence is 14 residues long. CDR1 is SGHRS and CDR2 is YFSETQ in the germline V gene. V shed 0 bases and J shed 4 bases, with 10 bases lying between them. The CDR3 is CASSLVGDVTEAFF. CDR3 in DNA: TGCGCCAGCAGCTTGGTAGGGGATGTCACTGAAGCTTTCTTT.

The chain uses TRBV19 and TRBJ2-7; D possibly matches TRBD1 or TRBD2 (5 bases each). There are 14 residues in the CDR3. The V end lost 9 bases, the J end lost 6 bases, and 21 bases lay between the germline ends. In germline, CDR1 is LNHDA, CDR2 SQIVND (reference sequence). The CDR3 protein is CASSSGAGWGEQYF. The CDR3 nucleotides read TGTGCCAGCAGCTCCGGGGCGGGTTGGGGCGAGCAGTACTTC.

This chain joins TRBV7-9 and TRBJ2-6; tentative D call: TRBD2 (7 bases). Trimming left V 4 bases short and J 5 bases short, with 21 bases between. Germline V lookup: CDR1 SEHNR, CDR2 FQNEAQ (reference sequence). The CDR3 contains 18 residues. CDR3 DNA sequence: TGTGCCAGCAGCTCTGACGGGGGGCGCCCTATGAGGGCCAACGTCCTGACTTTC. Protein sequence: CASSSDGGRPMRANVLTF. Together with reference TRBV7-9 and TRBJ2-6, the CDR3 gives the full variable domain: DTGVSQNPRHKITKRGQNVTFRCDPISEHNRLYWYRQTLGQGPEFLTYFQNEAQLEKSRLLSDRFSAERPKGSFSTLEIQRTEQGDSAMYLCASSSDGGRPMRANVLTFGAGSRLTVL.

The chain has TRBV7-2 and TRBJ2-2; D gene uncertain. Germline-derived CDR1 and CDR2 are SGHTA and FQGNSA. This CDR3 contains 15 residues. V shed 0 bases and J shed 8 bases, with 13 bases lying between them. CDR3 region: CASSLATARLGELFF. The CDR3, as DNA: TGTGCCAGCAGCTTAGCCACAGCCCGGCTGGGGGAGCTGTTTTTT.

This clonotype was seen at least ten times. The chain is built from TRBV20-1 and TRBJ2-7, with D possibly matching TRBD2 (6 bases). The CDR3 is made up of 13 amino acids. Per the germline V gene, CDR1 is DFQATT and CDR2 is SNEGSKA (reference sequence). Trimming stripped 5 bases from V and 3 bases from J, with 14 bases between. The CDR3 is CSADRDFNYEQYF. The CDR3 bases are TGCAGTGCTGACCGGGACTTCAACTACGAGCAGTACTTC.

This clonotype was counted ten times or more. V usage is TRBV7-8 and J usage is TRBJ2-5, with 8 bases matching TRBD1. The CDR3 extends over 17 amino acids. Per the germline V gene, CDR1 is SGHVS and CDR2 is FQNEAQ. Trimming at V came to 5 bases and at J to 0 bases, leaving 11 bases not matched to a gene. The CDR3 protein is CASSPPQGATDQETQYF. Here the CDR3 DNA reads TGTGCCAGCAGCCCCCCCCAGGGGGCGACCGACCAAGAGACCCAGTACTTC.

J is TRBJ1-4 and V is TRBV2, with unresolved D. Per the germline V gene, CDR1 is SNHLY and CDR2 is FYNNEI. V was pared by 8 bases and J by 6 bases, with 22 bases between. There are 16 residues in the CDR3. The chain's CDR3 is CASRADTLPAYEKLFF. The CDR3, as DNA: TGTGCCAGCCGAGCCGACACACTACCGGCTTATGAAAAACTGTTTTTT.

In this sample, this clonotype turned up a few times. V and J are TRBV5-1 and TRBJ1-1, with 10 bases aligning to TRBD1. Germline CDR1 SGHRS, CDR2 YFSETQ. The CDR3 runs 11 residues. The V segment lost 6 bases and the J segment 10 bases; nucleotides outside the gene matches: 3. The CDR3 DNA follows: TGCGCCAGCACCGACAGGGGGCCAGCTTTCTTT. Amino acids: CASTDRGPAFF.

This CDR3 reads CSSSQGNTGELFF. As DNA, the CDR3 is TGCAGCAGTTCGCAGGGGAACACCGGGGAGCTGTTTTTT. This rearrangement joins TRBV29-1 to TRBJ2-2; TRBD1 is a possible D gene (5 bases). This CDR3 spans 13 amino acids. The germline V and J ends were trimmed by 8 bases and 1 base, with 11 bases remaining between them. The V gene's germline CDR1 is SQVTM and CDR2 ANQGSEA.

The CDR3 bases are TGTGCCAGCAGCTTAGCCGATGCCAACGTCCTGACTTTC. It codes for CASSLADANVLTF. This chain uses TRBV7-3 with TRBJ2-6; D remains unclear. V was trimmed by 2 bases and J by 7 bases, leaving 6 bases between them. Per germline, CDR1 SGHTA and CDR2 FQGTGA. The CDR3 consists of 13 residues.

This clonotype appeared many times. The CDR3 loop is CASRQGATYGYTF. In DNA form, the CDR3 reads TGTGCCAGTAGACAGGGGGCCACCTATGGCTACACCTTC. V usage is TRBV12-3 or TRBV12-4 and J usage is TRBJ1-2, with 10 bases lining up with TRBD1. The length of the CDR3 is 13 residues. J lost 4 bases, V lost 9 bases, and 5 bases had no gene match.

This clonotype appeared a few times. No conserved phenylalanine or tryptophan ends this CDR3, so it is likely a read error. The DNA is left out, because the CDR3 cannot be placed on it with certainty; the CDR3 is given as TCRdb lists it. The chain joins TRBV5-1 to TRBJ1-1; TRBD1, the table's D call, was not compared with the DNA. The CDR3 spans 8 amino acids, including both terminal residues. Germline values: CDR1 SGHRS, CDR2 YFSETQ. The CDR3 loop is CASRQGGY.

This clonotype has ten or more counts. The V gene is TRBV5-1, the J gene TRBJ2-7; tentatively, D is TRBD1 (5 bases). CDR3 length: 13 residues. CDR1 SGHRS and CDR2 YFSETQ come from the germline V gene. The ends were cut back, 5 bases at V and 0 bases at J, with 9 bases in the middle. CDR3 in DNA: TGCGCCAGCAGGGACATTTCCTCCTACGAGCAGTACTTC. Translation gives CASRDISSYEQYF.

V is TRBV11-2 and J is TRBJ1-4; TRBD1 agrees at 7 bases. J gave up 5 bases and V 5 bases, and 8 bases lay outside the gene matches. CDR1 and CDR2 (germline): SGHAT, FQNNGV. The CDR3 covers 15 residues. CDR3 sequence reads: CASSLGGIANEKLFF. The CDR3 coding sequence is TGTGCCAGCAGCCTAGGGGGCATCGCCAATGAAAAACTGTTTTTT.

A remark on this clonotype: Given the absence of the conserved phenylalanine or tryptophan at the CDR3 end, a read error is likely. No DNA is shown, since the ends of the CDR3 on it are uncertain; the CDR3 is the one TCRdb lists. The CDR3 here is CASSDAHPS. The chain has TRBV2 and TRBJ1-1; the listed D gene, TRBD1, was not tested against the DNA. The CDR3 spans 9 residues, counting both ends. The germline gives CDR1 SNHLY, CDR2 FYNNEI.

The chain joins TRBV11-2 to TRBJ2-1; 11 bases match TRBD2. Germline V gives CDR1 SGHAT, CDR2 FQNNGV. The ends lost 5 bases at V and 10 bases at J; junction bases unmatched: 13. This CDR3 region has 16 residues. CDR3 bases: TGTGCCAGCAGCGGAGGACTAGCGGGTTTCCCCGGGGAGCAGTTCTTC. Its translation: CASSGGLAGFPGEQFF.

This clonotype came up once. The chain is built from TRBV20-1 and TRBJ2-7; 9 nucleotides match TRBD2. The ends lost 1 base at V and 4 bases at J; junction bases unmatched: 11. CDR1 and CDR2 from the germline V gene are DFQATT and SNEGSKA (reference sequence). The CDR3 totals 16 residues. The CDR3 nucleotides are TGCAGTGCTAGAGGGGGACTAGCAGGGGGAGCTTACGAGCAGTACTTC. Protein: CSARGGLAGGAYEQYF.

In its sample, this clonotype was seen many times. The junction does not match germline at one end; this may be a read error. J is TRBJ1-2 and V is TRBV7-9, with D hard to call. Per germline, CDR1 SEHNR and CDR2 FQNEAQ (reference sequence). This CDR3 has 13 residues. CDR3 nucleotide sequence: TGTGCCAGCAGCTTAGATCTGCGGGGAGGCTGCACCTTC. Translation gives CASSLDLRGGCTF. Full variable domain (outside the CDR3, taken from reference TRBV7-9 and TRBJ1-2): DTGVSQNPRHKITKRGQNVTFRCDPISEHNRLYWYRQTLGQGPEFLTYFQNEAQLEKSRLLSDRFSAERPKGSFSTLEIQRTEQGDSAMYLCASSLDLRGGCTFGSGTRLTVV.